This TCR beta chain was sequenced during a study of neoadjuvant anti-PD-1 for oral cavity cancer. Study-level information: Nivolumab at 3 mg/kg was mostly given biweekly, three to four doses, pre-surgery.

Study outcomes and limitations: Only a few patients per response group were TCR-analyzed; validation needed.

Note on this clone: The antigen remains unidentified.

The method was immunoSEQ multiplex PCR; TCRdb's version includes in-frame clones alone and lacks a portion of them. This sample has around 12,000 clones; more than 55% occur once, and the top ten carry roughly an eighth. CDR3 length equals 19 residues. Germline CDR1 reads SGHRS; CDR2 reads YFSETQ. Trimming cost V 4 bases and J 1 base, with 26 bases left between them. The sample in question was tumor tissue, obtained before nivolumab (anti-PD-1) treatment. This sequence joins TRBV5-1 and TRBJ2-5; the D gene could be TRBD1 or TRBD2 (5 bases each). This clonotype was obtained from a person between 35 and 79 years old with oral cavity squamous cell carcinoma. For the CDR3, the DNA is TGCGCCAGCAGCGGTTCAGGCGAAAAGGGAAAAGGGACCCAAGAGACCCAGTACTTC. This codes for CASSGSGEKGKGTQETQYF.